The T cell receptor (beta chain) described here comes from a study of blood T cell repertoires in COVID-19. As for the study in general: Before being deemed recovered, Cohort 3 donors had two negative PCRs, clearance, or symptom resolution.

Germline V CDR1 and CDR2: MNHEY, SMNVEV (reference sequence). V was clipped by 2 bases and J by 2 bases, with 6 bases between them. This CDR3 has 13 residues. Here immunoSEQ multiplex PCR was the method, and the copy in TCRdb shows in-frame clones only, minus some. The data show some 180,000 clones, about 88% seen once. The chain combines TRBV27 with TRBJ1-2; D perhaps matches TRBD1 (5 bases). Sample: PBMCs or T cells enriched from blood (not recorded which). This receptor was obtained from a woman in her thirties or forties in a cohort exposed to, infected with or recovered from COVID-19 (not recorded which). The CDR3 sequence is CASSLRQNYGYTF. DNA of the CDR3: TGTGCCAGCAGTTTAAGACAGAACTATGGCTACACCTTC.